This entry features one T cell receptor (beta chain) sequence. These data belong to a study of beta chain features in type 1 diabetes. The V gene lost 3 bases and the J gene lost 8 bases, with 8 bases spanning the gap. The CDR3 spans 12 residues. Germline lookup yields CDR1 SGHTA and CDR2 FQGNSA. Investigators reverse transcribed all isolated RNA, so they sequenced expressed TCRB transcripts. The protocol was immunoSEQ multiplex PCR, while the TCRdb copy is restricted to in-frame clones and leaves out a portion. Of about 160,000 clones in the sample, about 7.3% are singletons; the top ten hold about 0.6%.

The sequence derives from a man aged 18 to 29 in good health. The chain combines TRBV7-2 with TRBJ2-1, with D tentatively TRBD2 (6 bases). The specimen sequenced was central memory CD4+ T cells from blood. In nucleotides, the CDR3 is TGTGCCAGCAGCTTGACTAGGCATGAGCAGTTCTTC. Protein: CASSLTRHEQFF.